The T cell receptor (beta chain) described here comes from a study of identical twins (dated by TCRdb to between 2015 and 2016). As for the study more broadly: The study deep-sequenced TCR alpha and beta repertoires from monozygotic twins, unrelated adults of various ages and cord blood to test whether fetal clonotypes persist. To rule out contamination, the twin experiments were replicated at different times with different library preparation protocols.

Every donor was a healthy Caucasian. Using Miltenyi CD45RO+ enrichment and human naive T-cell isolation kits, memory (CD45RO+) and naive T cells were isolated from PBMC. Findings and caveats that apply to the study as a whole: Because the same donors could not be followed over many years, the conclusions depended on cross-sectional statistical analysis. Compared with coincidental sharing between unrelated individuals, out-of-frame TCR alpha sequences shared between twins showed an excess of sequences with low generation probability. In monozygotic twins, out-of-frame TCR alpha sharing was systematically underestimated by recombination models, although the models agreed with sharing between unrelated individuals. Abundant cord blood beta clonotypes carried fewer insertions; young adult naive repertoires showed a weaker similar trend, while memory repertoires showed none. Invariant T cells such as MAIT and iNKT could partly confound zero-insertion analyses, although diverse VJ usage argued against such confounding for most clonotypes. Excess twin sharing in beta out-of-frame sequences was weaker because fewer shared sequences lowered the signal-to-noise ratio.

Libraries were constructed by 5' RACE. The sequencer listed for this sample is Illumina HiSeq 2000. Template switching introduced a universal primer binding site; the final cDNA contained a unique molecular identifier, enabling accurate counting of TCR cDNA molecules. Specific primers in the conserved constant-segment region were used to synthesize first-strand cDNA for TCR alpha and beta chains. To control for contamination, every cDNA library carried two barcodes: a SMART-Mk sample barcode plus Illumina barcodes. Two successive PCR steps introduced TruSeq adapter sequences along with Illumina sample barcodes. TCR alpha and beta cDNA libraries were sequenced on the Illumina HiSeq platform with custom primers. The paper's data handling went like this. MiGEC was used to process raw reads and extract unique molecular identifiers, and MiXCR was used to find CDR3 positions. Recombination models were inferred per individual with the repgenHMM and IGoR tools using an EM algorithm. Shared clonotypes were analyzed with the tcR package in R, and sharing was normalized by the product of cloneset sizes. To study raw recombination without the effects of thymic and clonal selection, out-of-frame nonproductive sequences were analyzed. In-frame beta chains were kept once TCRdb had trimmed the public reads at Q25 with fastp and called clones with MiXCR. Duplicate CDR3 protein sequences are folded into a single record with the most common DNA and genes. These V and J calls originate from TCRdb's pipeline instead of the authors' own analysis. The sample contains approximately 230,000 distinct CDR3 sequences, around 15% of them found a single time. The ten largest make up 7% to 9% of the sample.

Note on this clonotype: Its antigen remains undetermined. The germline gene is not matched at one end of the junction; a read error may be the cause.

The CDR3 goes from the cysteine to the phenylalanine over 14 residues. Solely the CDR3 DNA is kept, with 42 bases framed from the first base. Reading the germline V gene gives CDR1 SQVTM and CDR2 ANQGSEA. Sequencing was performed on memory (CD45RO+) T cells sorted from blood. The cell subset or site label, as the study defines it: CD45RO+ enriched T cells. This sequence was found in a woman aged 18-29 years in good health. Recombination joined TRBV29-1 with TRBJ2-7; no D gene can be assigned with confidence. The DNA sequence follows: TGCAGCGTTGCAGCATCTCGGAACTCCTATGAGCAGTACTTC. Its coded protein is CSVAASRNSYEQYF.